The TCR beta chain described here comes from a study of blood T cell repertoires in COVID-19. Study overall: Both acute and convalescent COVID-19 samples were obtained from the United States, Italy and Spain. T cells, B-cell-depleted T cells, or PBMCs supplied cDNA or gDNA.

While infection was still active, Seattle patients were enrolled and then followed longitudinally. This CDR3 has 13 amino acids. From germline, CDR1 is MNHEY and CDR2 SVGAGI. V was pared by 10 bases and J by 1 base, with 8 bases between. Original analysis: Reference gene primers were amplified, and this amplification served to estimate nucleated cell counts. Sequencing was performed with immunoSEQ multiplex PCR; in TCRdb, only in-frame clones are kept and a portion is missing. V, J and clone size are taken as reported in that table, and D and trimming were inferred from the DNA itself. The sample has fewer than 200,000 clones, more than 85% seen once; the top ten hold about 2.5%.

This chain links TRBV6-5 with TRBJ1-6; maybe TRBD1 (5 bases). The sequenced sample was peripheral blood. The TCR sequence derives from a woman of 80 years or more with COVID-19, enrolled during active disease. The CDR3 nucleotides are TGTGCCATCGGGGGGTCCTATAATTCACCCCTCCACTTT. This codes for CAIGGSYNSPLHF.